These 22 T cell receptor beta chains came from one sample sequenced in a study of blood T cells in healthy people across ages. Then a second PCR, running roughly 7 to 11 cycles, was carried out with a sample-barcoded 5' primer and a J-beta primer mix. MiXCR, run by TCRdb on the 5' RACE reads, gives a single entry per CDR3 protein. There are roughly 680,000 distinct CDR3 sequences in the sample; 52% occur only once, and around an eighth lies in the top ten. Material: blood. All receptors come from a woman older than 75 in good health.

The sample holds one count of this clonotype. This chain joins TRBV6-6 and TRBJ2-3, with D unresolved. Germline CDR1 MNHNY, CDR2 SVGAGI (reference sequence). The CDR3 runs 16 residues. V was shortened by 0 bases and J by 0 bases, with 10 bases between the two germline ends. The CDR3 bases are TGTGCCAGCAGTTACTCGGTCCAGGATAGCACAGATACGCAGTATTTT. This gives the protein CASSYSVQDSTDTQYF.

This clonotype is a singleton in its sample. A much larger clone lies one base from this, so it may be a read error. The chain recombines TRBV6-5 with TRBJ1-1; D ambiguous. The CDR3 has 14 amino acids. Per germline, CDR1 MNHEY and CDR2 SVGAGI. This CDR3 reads CASRLQTVNTGAFF. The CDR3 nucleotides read TGTGCCAGCAGGCTACAGACCGTCAACACTGGAGCTTTCTTT.

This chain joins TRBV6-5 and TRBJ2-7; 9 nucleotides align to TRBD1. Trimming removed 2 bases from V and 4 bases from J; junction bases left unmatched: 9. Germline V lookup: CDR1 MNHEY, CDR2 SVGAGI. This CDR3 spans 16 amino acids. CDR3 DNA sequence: TGTGCCAGCAGTTACACAACCGGGACAGGGATGTACGAGCAGTACTTC. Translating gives CASSYTTGTGMYEQYF.

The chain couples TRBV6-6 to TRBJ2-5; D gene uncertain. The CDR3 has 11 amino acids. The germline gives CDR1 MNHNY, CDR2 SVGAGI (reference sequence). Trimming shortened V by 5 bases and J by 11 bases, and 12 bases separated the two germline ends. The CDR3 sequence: CASSRSDAQYF. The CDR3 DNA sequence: TGTGCCAGCAGTCGATCTGACGCGCAGTACTTC.

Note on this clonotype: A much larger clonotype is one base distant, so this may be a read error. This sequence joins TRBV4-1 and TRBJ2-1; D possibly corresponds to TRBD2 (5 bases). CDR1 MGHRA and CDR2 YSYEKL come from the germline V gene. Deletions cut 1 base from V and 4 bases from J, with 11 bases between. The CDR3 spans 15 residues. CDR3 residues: CASSQAEGKYNEQFF. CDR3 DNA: TGCGCCAGCAGCCAAGCTGAGGGAAAGTACAATGAGCAGTTCTTC.

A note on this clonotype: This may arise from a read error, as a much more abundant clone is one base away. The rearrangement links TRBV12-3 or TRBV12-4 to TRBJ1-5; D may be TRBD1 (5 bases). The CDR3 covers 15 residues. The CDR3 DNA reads TGTACCAGCAGTTTAGGGGAGTCAAGCAATCAGCCCCAGCATTTT. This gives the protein CTSSLGESSNQPQHF.

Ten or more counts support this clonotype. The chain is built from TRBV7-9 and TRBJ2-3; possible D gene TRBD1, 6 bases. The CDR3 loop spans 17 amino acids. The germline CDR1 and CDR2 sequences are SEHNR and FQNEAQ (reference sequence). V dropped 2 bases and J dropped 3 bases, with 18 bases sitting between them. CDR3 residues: CASSLTTGRAGTDTQYF. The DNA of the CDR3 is TGTGCCAGCAGCTTAACTACAGGGAGAGCAGGGACAGATACGCAGTATTTT.

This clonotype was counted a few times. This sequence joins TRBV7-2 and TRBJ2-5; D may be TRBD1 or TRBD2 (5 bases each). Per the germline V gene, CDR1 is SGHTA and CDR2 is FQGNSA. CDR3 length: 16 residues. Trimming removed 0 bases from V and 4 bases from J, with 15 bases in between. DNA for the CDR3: TGTGCCAGCAGCTTAGCGGGGAGAGTTGGGGGAGAGACCCAGTACTTC. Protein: CASSLAGRVGGETQYF.

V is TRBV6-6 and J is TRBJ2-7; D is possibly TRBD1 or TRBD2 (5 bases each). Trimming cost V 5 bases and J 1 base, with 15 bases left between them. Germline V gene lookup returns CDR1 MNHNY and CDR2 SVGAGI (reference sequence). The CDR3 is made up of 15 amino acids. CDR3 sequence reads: CASSRSGTVSYEQYF. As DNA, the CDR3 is TGTGCCAGCAGTAGGTCAGGGACGGTATCCTACGAGCAGTACTTC.

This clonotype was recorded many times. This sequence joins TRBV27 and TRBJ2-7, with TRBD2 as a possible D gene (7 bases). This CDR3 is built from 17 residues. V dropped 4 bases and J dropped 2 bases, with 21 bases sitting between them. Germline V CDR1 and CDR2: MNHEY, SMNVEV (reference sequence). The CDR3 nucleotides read TGTGCCAGCAGTTGGATAACCTTCGGGGGGCCTCCCTACGAGCAGTACTTC. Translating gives CASSWITFGGPPYEQYF.

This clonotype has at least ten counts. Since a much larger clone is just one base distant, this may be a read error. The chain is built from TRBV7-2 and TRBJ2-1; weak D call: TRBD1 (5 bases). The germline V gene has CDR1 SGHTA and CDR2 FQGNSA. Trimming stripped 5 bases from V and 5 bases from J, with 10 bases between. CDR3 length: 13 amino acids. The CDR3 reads CASSVGPNNEQFF. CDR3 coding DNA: TGTGCCAGCAGCGTGGGGCCCAACAATGAGCAGTTCTTC.

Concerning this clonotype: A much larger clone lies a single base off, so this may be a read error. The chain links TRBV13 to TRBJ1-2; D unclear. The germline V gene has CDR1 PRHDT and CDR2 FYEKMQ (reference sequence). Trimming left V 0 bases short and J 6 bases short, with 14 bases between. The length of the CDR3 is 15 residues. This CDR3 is CASSLGGRNQDGYTF. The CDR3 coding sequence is TGTGCCAGCAGCTTAGGGGGCAGGAATCAAGATGGCTACACCTTC. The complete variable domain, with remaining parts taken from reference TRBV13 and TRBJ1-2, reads AAGVIQSPRHLIKEKRETATLKCYPIPRHDTVYWYQQGPGQDPQFLISFYEKMQSDKGSIPDRFSAQQFSDYHSELNMSSLELGDSALYFCASSLGGRNQDGYTFGSGTRLTVV.

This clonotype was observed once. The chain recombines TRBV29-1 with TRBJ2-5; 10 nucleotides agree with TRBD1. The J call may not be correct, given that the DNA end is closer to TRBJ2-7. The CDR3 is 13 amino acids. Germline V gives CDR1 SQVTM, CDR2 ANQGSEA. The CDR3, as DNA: TGCAGCGTTGTAAGGGACAGGGGACACGAGCAGTACTTC. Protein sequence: CSVVRDRGHEQYF.

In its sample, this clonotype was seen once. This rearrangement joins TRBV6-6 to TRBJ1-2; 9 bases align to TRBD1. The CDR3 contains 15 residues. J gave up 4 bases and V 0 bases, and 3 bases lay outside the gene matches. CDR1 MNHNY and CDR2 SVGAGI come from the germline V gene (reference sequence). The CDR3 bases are TGTGCCAGCAGTTACTCACCGGGACAGGGCTATGGCTACACCTTC. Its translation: CASSYSPGQGYGYTF.

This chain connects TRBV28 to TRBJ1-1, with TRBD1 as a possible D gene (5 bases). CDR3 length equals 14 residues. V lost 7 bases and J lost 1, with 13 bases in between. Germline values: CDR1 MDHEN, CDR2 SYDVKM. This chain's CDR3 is CASNLGRRNTEAFF. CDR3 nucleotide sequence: TGTGCCAGCAATTTGGGACGCCGGAACACTGAAGCTTTCTTT.

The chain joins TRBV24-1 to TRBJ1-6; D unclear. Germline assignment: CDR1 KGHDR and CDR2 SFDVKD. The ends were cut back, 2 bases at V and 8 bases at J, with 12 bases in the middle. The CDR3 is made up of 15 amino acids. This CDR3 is CATSDSKIGDSPLHF. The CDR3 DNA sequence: TGTGCCACCAGTGATTCGAAGATCGGGGATTCACCCCTCCACTTT.

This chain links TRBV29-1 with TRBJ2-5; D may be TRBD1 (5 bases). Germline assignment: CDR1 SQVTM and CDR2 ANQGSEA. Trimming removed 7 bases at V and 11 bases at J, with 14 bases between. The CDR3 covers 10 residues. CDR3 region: CSGGNNEQYF. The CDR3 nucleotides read TGCAGCGGGGGCAACAATGAACAGTACTTC.

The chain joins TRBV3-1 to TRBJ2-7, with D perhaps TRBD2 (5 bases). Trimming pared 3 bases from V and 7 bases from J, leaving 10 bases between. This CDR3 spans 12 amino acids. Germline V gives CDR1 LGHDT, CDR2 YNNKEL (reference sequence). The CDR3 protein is CASSQLGREQYF. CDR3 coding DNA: TGTGCCAGCAGCCAGCTAGGGAGAGAGCAGTACTTC.

The CDR3 reads CASSLSQVAFSYNSPLHF. The CDR3 region has the DNA TGTGCCAGCAGCTTATCGCAGGTGGCCTTCTCCTATAATTCACCCCTCCACTTT. The rearrangement joins TRBV7-6 to TRBJ1-6; D call uncertain. Germline loops: CDR1 SGHVS, CDR2 FNYEAQ. The V end was cut by 2 bases, the J end by 0 bases, with 14 bases between. The CDR3 is made up of 18 amino acids. The whole variable domain, remainder taken from reference TRBV7-6 and TRBJ1-6, is GAGVSQSPRYKVTKRGQDVALRCDPISGHVSLYWYRQALGQGPEFLTYFNYEAQQDKSGLPNDRFSAERPEGSISTLTIQRTEQRDSAMYRCASSLSQVAFSYNSPLHFGNGTRLTVT.

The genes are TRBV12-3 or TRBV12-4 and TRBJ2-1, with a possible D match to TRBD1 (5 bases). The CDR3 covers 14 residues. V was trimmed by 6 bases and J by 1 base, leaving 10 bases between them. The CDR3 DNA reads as TGTGCCAGCAGCACTGACAGTTCCTACAATGAGCAGTTCTTC. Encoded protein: CASSTDSSYNEQFF.

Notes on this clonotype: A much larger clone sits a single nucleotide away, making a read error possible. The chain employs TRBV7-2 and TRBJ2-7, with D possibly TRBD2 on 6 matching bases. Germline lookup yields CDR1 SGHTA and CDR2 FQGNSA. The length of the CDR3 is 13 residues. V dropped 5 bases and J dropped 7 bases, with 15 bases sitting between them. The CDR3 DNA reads TGTGCCAGCAGCGCGCGACTAGACGGGGAGCAGTACTTC. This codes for CASSARLDGEQYF.

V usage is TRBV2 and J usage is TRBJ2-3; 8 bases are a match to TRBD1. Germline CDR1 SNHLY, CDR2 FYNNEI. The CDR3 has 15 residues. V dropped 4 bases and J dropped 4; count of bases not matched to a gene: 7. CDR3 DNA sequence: TGTGCCAGCAGTGGCGACAGGGGTATTGCAGATACGCAGTATTTT. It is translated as CASSGDRGIADTQYF.